A single sample is the source of the 13 T cell receptor beta chains below, sequenced in a study of glioma-infiltrating T cells. The iRepertoire nested amplicon-rescue multiplex PCR amplified TCR alpha and beta CDR3s from RNA. TCRdb passed the multiplex PCR reads through MiXCR, listing each CDR3 protein once. The sample yields about 140,000 distinct CDR3 sequences, about two fifths seen once. Sequencing input: glioma tissue, nonneoplastic brain tissue, or PBMCs (not recorded which). The receptors derive from a human donor with low-grade glioma or glioblastoma, undergoing nonglioma brain surgery, or in good health (not recorded which).

This chain joins TRBV27 and TRBJ1-3; D remains unclear. Germline CDR1 MNHEY, CDR2 SMNVEV (reference sequence). The CDR3 has 13 residues. Trimming removed 6 bases from V and 0 bases from J, with 6 bases in between. CDR3 nucleotide sequence: TGTGCCAGCAGCCAGAACTCTGGAAACACCATATATTTT. Translating it yields CASSQNSGNTIYF.

A few counts support this clonotype. This chain connects TRBV6-1 to TRBJ2-1; 11 positions agree with TRBD1. The V gene end was trimmed by 8 bases and the J gene end by 6 bases; junction bases not matched to a gene: 6. This CDR3 comprises 14 residues. Per the germline V gene, CDR1 is MNHNS and CDR2 is SASEGT. CDR3 coding DNA: TGTGCCAGCGGACAGGGGGCAAGGGGCAATGAGCAGTTCTTC. Encoded protein: CASGQGARGNEQFF.

This clonotype was seen ten or more times. The chain uses TRBV6-1 and TRBJ2-5; D remains ambiguous. Trimming cost V 7 bases and J 9 bases, with 12 bases left between them. This CDR3 has 11 amino acids. The germline CDR1 and CDR2 sequences are MNHNS and SASEGT. CDR3 in amino acids: CASNSLSAQYF. CDR3 DNA: TGTGCCAGCAACAGTCTCTCGGCCCAGTACTTC.

This clonotype was recorded at least ten times. This chain uses TRBV2 with TRBJ2-7; D possibly corresponds to TRBD1 (6 bases). The CDR3 loop spans 12 amino acids. Germline V gene data show CDR1 as SNHLY and CDR2 as FYNNEI. Trimming pared 7 bases from V and 2 bases from J, leaving 9 bases between. The CDR3 sequence: CASNDRTYEQYF. The CDR3 region has the DNA TGTGCCAGCAATGACAGGACCTACGAGCAGTACTTC.

This rearrangement joins TRBV28 to TRBJ1-5; tentatively, D is TRBD1 (5 bases). V was shortened by 6 bases and J by 5 bases, with 17 bases between the two germline ends. CDR3 size: 15 residues. Germline-derived CDR1 and CDR2 are MDHEN and SYDVKM. CDR3 DNA: TGTGCCAGCAGGGCCTGGGGAGCGGGGGATCAGCCCCAGCATTTT. It is translated as CASRAWGAGDQPQHF.

The V gene is TRBV13, the J gene TRBJ1-6, with a tentative D call TRBD1 (6 bases). Per germline, CDR1 PRHDT and CDR2 FYEKMQ (reference sequence). This CDR3 has 14 amino acids. V was cut by 0 bases and J by 10 bases, with 10 bases left in between. CDR3 amino acids: CASSLGGGLSPLHF. CDR3 in DNA: TGTGCCAGCAGCTTAGGAGGGGGACTATCACCCCTCCACTTT.

Details on this clonotype: A junction end diverges from the germline sequence, so it may reflect a read error. The chain couples TRBV19 to TRBJ1-5, with D possibly being TRBD1 (6 bases). CDR1 is LNHDA, CDR2 SQIVND, per germline (reference sequence). The CDR3 sequence is 13 residues long. The CDR3 here is CASSFTGNHPQHF. For the CDR3, the DNA is TGTGCCAGTAGTTTCACAGGGAATCATCCCCAGCATTTT.

Turning to this clonotype: A single base separates this from a much larger clone, so it may be a read error. The chain combines TRBV6-6 with TRBJ2-7; D is unclear. Germline-derived CDR1 and CDR2 are MNHNY and SVGAGI (reference sequence). V was shortened by 4 bases and J by 6 bases, with 16 bases between the two germline ends. The CDR3 consists of 14 residues. CDR3 DNA sequence: TGTGCCAGCAGTTCGAGAGGCGAAGTGAGCGAGCAGTACTTC. This sequence encodes CASSSRGEVSEQYF.

V usage is TRBV7-2 and J usage is TRBJ2-3, with no clear D. The CDR3 spans 12 residues. Germline CDR1 is SGHTA and CDR2 is FQGNSA. V lost 2 bases, J lost 6 bases, and 6 bases lay in between. The CDR3: CASSLLPDTQYF. CDR3 bases: TGTGCCAGCAGCTTATTGCCCGATACGCAGTATTTT.

The rearrangement links TRBV28 to TRBJ1-2, with D unresolved. The germline V gene has CDR1 MDHEN and CDR2 SYDVKM. Trimming removed 3 bases from V and 0 bases from J, with 8 bases in between. CDR3 length: 14 residues. CDR3 protein: CASSLPGPNYGYTF. The CDR3 nucleotides are TGTGCCAGCAGTTTGCCGGGTCCTAACTATGGCTACACCTTC.

This clonotype has only a few counts. CDR3 nucleotides: TGTGCCAGCAGTTACGCCGGACAGGGGTACGAGCAGTACTTC. It codes for CASSYAGQGYEQYF. The chain has TRBV6-6 and TRBJ2-7; 9 bases map to TRBD1. This CDR3 comprises 14 residues. Germline values: CDR1 MNHNY, CDR2 SVGAGI (reference sequence). Trimming removed 2 bases from V and 4 bases from J; junction bases left unmatched: 3.

The rearrangement uses TRBV12-3 or TRBV12-4 and TRBJ2-7; 8 bases fit TRBD2. V lost 2 bases, J lost 1 base, and 4 bases stayed unmatched. This CDR3 contains 15 residues. CDR3 bases: TGTGCCAGCAGTTTACTAGCGGGTACTTCCTACGAGCAGTACTTC. Translating gives CASSLLAGTSYEQYF.

In DNA form, the CDR3 reads TGTGCCACCAGTGATTTCCTAGCAGACGCAGATACGCAGTATTTT. It encodes CATSDFLADADTQYF. The rearrangement links TRBV24-1 to TRBJ2-3; D is perhaps TRBD2 (5 bases). Germline values: CDR1 KGHDR, CDR2 SFDVKD. The CDR3 totals 15 residues. V was pared by 1 base and J by 4 bases, with 11 bases between.